This T cell receptor beta chain stems from a study of blood T cells in healthy people across ages. Study details: The capture of about one barcoded beta molecule per two T cells was achieved by template switching. Regarding the study as a whole: Possibly, changes in expanded clonotypes were confounded because donor CMV status was unknown. Diversity figures derived from one million T cells were judged to underestimate the true value. Whereas aged donors had fewer naive CD4+ cells, long-lived donors had more of them and higher diversity.

V lost 0 bases to trimming and J lost 5 bases, with 10 bases between them. Germline-derived CDR1 and CDR2 are ENHRY and SYGVKD. This CDR3 has 14 residues. Using a J-beta primer mix together with a sample-barcoded 5' primer, a second PCR was run for roughly 7 to 11 cycles. Each CDR3 protein is one row after TCRdb ran MiXCR on the 5' RACE reads. The sample lists 1.5 million to 2 million distinct CDR3 sequences; 28% were seen once. Worth noting for this clonotype: Its antigen is as yet unknown.

Input material: blood. The sequence came from a young woman in good health. The V gene is TRBV10-3, the J gene TRBJ2-5; maybe TRBD2 (5 bases). Here the CDR3 reads CAISESDGEETQYF. The CDR3 DNA sequence: TGTGCCATCAGTGAGTCTGATGGGGAGGAGACCCAGTACTTC.